This TCR beta chain was retrieved from a study of regulatory T cells in long-lasting Graves disease. Across the study: Patients with persistent Graves' disease had over 5 years of antithyroid drugs and persistent TSH receptor antibodies.

Assembly of TCR beta libraries relied on iRepertoire HTBI primers together with Arm-PCR of CDR3 regions. Using its own MiXCR run on the multiplex PCR reads, TCRdb lists one record per CDR3 protein. The sample carries 310,000 or so distinct CDR3 sequences, roughly 21% recorded once. Stated time point: persistent/refractory GD, antithyroid drugs over 5 years with positive TRAb. Preparation of the TCR library used RNA extracted from PBMCs. Germline V gene lookup returns CDR1 MNHEY and CDR2 SVGAGI. Trimming removed 2 bases at V and 7 bases at J, with 17 bases between. The CDR3 totals 15 residues. This clonotype originated in a female donor with Graves disease. The source material was peripheral blood mononuclear cells (PBMCs), sampled when the disease was refractory, from a patient treated with antithyroid drugs. This chain links TRBV6-5 with TRBJ1-1; a possible D gene is TRBD1 (6 bases). The CDR3 DNA sequence: TGTGCCAGCAGTTACCTGATACAGGGAAGGATTGAAGCTTTCTTT. Encoded protein: CASSYLIQGRIEAFF.